The 29 T cell receptor beta chains listed next were all sequenced from one sample in a study of control samples from healthy donors and cancer patients. The assay was immunoSEQ multiplex PCR, and TCRdb's table has in-frame clones only and misses some. The sample lists 170,000 or so clones, about 90% occurring once. Sequenced material: blood. All receptors derive from a woman between 35 and 50 years old in good health.

This sequence joins TRBV2 and TRBJ2-3; D possibly matches TRBD1 or TRBD2 (5 bases each). Trimming shortened V by 7 bases and J by 0 bases, and 14 bases separated the two germline ends. This CDR3 region has 15 residues. Germline V gene lookup returns CDR1 SNHLY and CDR2 FYNNEI. CDR3: CASTPGAASTDTQYF. The DNA for the CDR3 is TGTGCCAGCACGCCCGGGGCGGCTAGCACAGATACGCAGTATTTT.

With respect to this clone: The junction and the germline gene differ at one end; a read error may be behind it. The gene calls are TRBV4-1 and TRBJ1-6, with D perhaps matching TRBD1 (5 bases). This CDR3 has 17 amino acids. Per germline, CDR1 MGHRA and CDR2 YSYEKL. The chain's CDR3 is CARSRPGESSYNSPLHF. CDR3 bases: TGCGCCCGCAGCCGCCCGGGGGAAAGCTCCTATAATTCACCCCTCCACTTT.

V gene TRBV13 combines with J gene TRBJ1-5; D is uncertain. V lost 2 bases, J lost 1 base, and 6 bases lay in between. The germline V gene encodes CDR1 PRHDT and CDR2 FYEKMQ (reference sequence). CDR3 length: 14 residues. The CDR3: CASSLFRSNQPQHF. CDR3 coding DNA: TGTGCCAGCAGCTTATTTCGGAGCAATCAGCCCCAGCATTTT.

This clone was seen a single time. DNA for the CDR3: TGTGCCAGCAGTACGACAGGGACCCAGCAGTACTTC. This encodes CASSTTGTQQYF. The chain carries TRBV6-2 or TRBV6-3 and TRBJ2-7, with TRBD1 matching 7 bases. This CDR3 comprises 12 residues. The V gene end was trimmed by 5 bases and the J gene end by 8 bases; junction bases not matched to a gene: 6. The germline V gene encodes CDR1 MNHEY and CDR2 SVGEGT.

This clone was detected once. The rearrangement links TRBV4-1 to TRBJ2-2, with D tentatively TRBD2 (5 bases). This CDR3 spans 15 amino acids. Germline CDR1 reads MGHRA; CDR2 reads YSYEKL. The V gene lost 4 bases and the J gene lost 6 bases, with 15 bases spanning the gap. CDR3 bases: TGCGCCAGCAGCCTCGAGGCGAGCGGAGCCGGGGAGCTGTTTTTT. It yields the protein CASSLEASGAGELFF.

This chain uses TRBV4-1 with TRBJ1-6; a weak D match, TRBD1 (5 bases). With 3 bases removed from V and 5 bases from J, the gap between germline ends came to 17 bases. The germline V gene encodes CDR1 MGHRA and CDR2 YSYEKL. The CDR3 length is 17 residues. Here the CDR3 DNA reads TGCGCCAGCAGCCAGGGTTCGGGGGATACTGATAATTCACCCCTCCACTTT. Translating gives CASSQGSGDTDNSPLHF.

The chain carries TRBV27 and TRBJ1-5; TRBD1 is a possible D gene (6 bases). Trimming took off 3 bases at V and 4 bases at J, with 16 bases between the two ends. CDR3 size: 16 residues. CDR1 is MNHEY and CDR2 is SMNVEV in the germline V gene (reference sequence). Here the CDR3 DNA reads TGTGCCAGCAGTTTGATCGGGGGAGGGGGTAATCAGCCCCAGCATTTT. This translates into CASSLIGGGGNQPQHF.

The rearrangement links TRBV29-1 to TRBJ2-7, with 9 nucleotides matching TRBD2. CDR3 length equals 13 residues. Germline-derived CDR1 and CDR2 are SQVTM and ANQGSEA. With V trimmed by 6 bases and J by 3 bases, 6 bases remained unmatched. CDR3 protein: CSVVAGDHYEQYF. CDR3 in DNA: TGCAGCGTCGTAGCGGGGGACCACTACGAGCAGTACTTC.

This sequence joins TRBV10-1 and TRBJ2-1, with 7 bases that match TRBD2. Per the germline V gene, CDR1 is WNHNN and CDR2 is SYGVQD (reference sequence). The CDR3 runs to 15 residues. V was pared by 3 bases and J by 1 base, with 3 bases of the junction left unmatched. CDR3 region: CASSERRESYNEQFF. The CDR3 DNA follows: TGCGCCAGCAGTGAACGGCGGGAGTCCTACAATGAGCAGTTCTTC.

This clone was recorded once. The V gene is TRBV7-9, the J gene TRBJ1-2; D is undetermined. The V gene's germline CDR1 is SEHNR and CDR2 FQNEAQ (reference sequence). The CDR3 sequence is 12 residues long. Trimming removed 1 base at V and 7 bases at J, with 7 bases between. CDR3 nucleotides: TGTGCCAGCAGCTTAGTCGATGGTGGCTACACCTTC. Translated: CASSLVDGGYTF.

The rearrangement links TRBV19 to TRBJ1-1; 7 positions match TRBD1. CDR3 size: 18 residues. V lost 7 bases to trimming and J lost 0 bases; unmatched junction nucleotides: 17. The germline V gene encodes CDR1 LNHDA and CDR2 SQIVND (reference sequence). CDR3 protein: CASMRRGDRRYMNTEAFF. Written as DNA, the CDR3 is TGTGCCAGTATGCGGCGAGGGGACAGACGGTACATGAACACTGAAGCTTTCTTT. Full variable domain (remainder filled in from reference TRBV19 and TRBJ1-1): DGGITQSPKYLFRKEGQNVTLSCEQNLNHDAMYWYRQDPGQGLRLIYYSQIVNDFQKGDIAEGYSVSREKKESFPLTVTSAQKNPTAFYLCASMRRGDRRYMNTEAFFGQGTRLTVV.

This clone has just one count. CDR3 bases: TGTGCCACCAGTGATTTGGGTGAGCAGTTCTTC. Its translation is CATSDLGEQFF. The gene calls are TRBV24-1 and TRBJ2-1; D is uncertain. Trimming shortened V by 0 bases and J by 9 bases, and 2 bases separated the two germline ends. The germline gives CDR1 KGHDR, CDR2 SFDVKD. The CDR3 consists of 11 residues.

The chain carries TRBV5-6 and TRBJ2-7; D is uncertain. The CDR3 runs to 13 residues. V was trimmed by 0 bases and J by 7 bases, leaving 11 bases between them. Germline V lookup: CDR1 SGHDT, CDR2 YYEEEE. The CDR3: CASSLADAREQYF. CDR3 coding DNA: TGTGCCAGCAGCTTGGCGGACGCTCGAGAGCAGTACTTC.

The chain employs TRBV10-2 and TRBJ2-1, with 7 bases that match TRBD2. CDR3 length: 14 amino acids. The V gene end was trimmed by 6 bases and the J gene end by 7 bases; junction bases not matched to a gene: 9. Germline CDR1 is WSHSY and CDR2 is SAAADI. CDR3 DNA sequence: TGCGCCAGCAGCAGCCCTAGCGGAGGTAATGAGCAGTTCTTC. It specifies CASSSPSGGNEQFF.

The chain couples TRBV18 to TRBJ1-1; weak D call: TRBD1 (5 bases). The V end was cut by 9 bases, the J end by 4 bases, with 18 bases between. The length of the CDR3 is 14 residues. Germline values: CDR1 KGHSH, CDR2 LQKENI. Here the CDR3 reads CASSTAGGGTEAFF. For the CDR3, the DNA is TGTGCCAGTTCCACCGCGGGGGGAGGCACTGAAGCTTTCTTT.

This sequence joins TRBV4-2 and TRBJ2-2, with 10 bases that match TRBD1. This CDR3 is 18 amino acids long. CDR1 and CDR2 from the germline V gene are LGHNA and YNFKEQ. J lost 3 bases, V lost 0 bases, and 7 bases had no gene match. For the CDR3, the DNA is TGTGCCAGCAGCCAAGATTGGACAGGGGGGGCCTACACCGGGGAGCTGTTTTTT. This codes for CASSQDWTGGAYTGELFF.

The rearrangement joins TRBV21-1 to TRBJ2-7; no check of the table's D call, TRBD1, against the DNA was made. TRBV21-1 is annotated as a pseudogene. The CDR3 is 18 amino acids. The CDR3 loop is CASSGFGTPDALYYEQYF. The CDR3 coding sequence is TGTGCCAGCAGCGGTTTCGGGACACCGGATGCCCTTTACTACGAGCAGTACTTC.

This rearrangement joins TRBV6-6 to TRBJ1-1; D not resolved. Germline V gene data show CDR1 as MNHNY and CDR2 as SVGAGI (reference sequence). V was clipped by 6 bases and J by 0 bases, with 8 bases between them. This CDR3 has 13 residues. CDR3 bases: TGTGCCAGCAGAGCGGTTATGAACACTGAAGCTTTCTTT. Translation: CASRAVMNTEAFF.

This chain uses TRBV7-2 with TRBJ1-4; D may be TRBD1 (5 bases). V gave up 2 bases and J gave up 8 bases, with 15 bases separating them. Germline lookup yields CDR1 SGHTA and CDR2 FQGNSA. The CDR3 loop spans 15 amino acids. The CDR3 loop is CASSLNSYRGEKLFF. The DNA of the CDR3 is TGTGCCAGCAGCTTAAACAGCTACCGGGGCGAAAAACTGTTTTTT.

The chain joins TRBV19 to TRBJ2-7, with D hard to call. V dropped 1 base and J dropped 3 bases, with 10 bases sitting between them. The CDR3 spans 14 residues. Germline CDR1 is LNHDA and CDR2 is SQIVND (reference sequence). Written as DNA, the CDR3 is TGTGCCAGTAGTATAGGGAGCAGTGGCTACGAGCAGTACTTC. This gives the protein CASSIGSSGYEQYF.

The V and J genes are TRBV27 and TRBJ1-1, with D maybe TRBD1 (5 bases). CDR3 length: 14 amino acids. V gave up 5 bases and J gave up 4 bases, with 14 bases separating them. CDR1 MNHEY and CDR2 SMNVEV come from the germline V gene (reference sequence). CDR3 in amino acids: CASSEKTASTEAFF. The CDR3 DNA reads TGTGCCAGCAGTGAAAAGACAGCCAGCACTGAAGCTTTCTTT.

The chain uses TRBV10-1 and TRBJ1-1; the D is unclear. Germline V lookup: CDR1 WNHNN, CDR2 SYGVQD (reference sequence). V was clipped by 6 bases and J by 1 base, with 9 bases between them. The CDR3 is 13 amino acids. CDR3 in amino acids: CASSAGSNTEAFF. For the CDR3, the DNA is TGCGCCAGCAGCGCCGGGTCGAACACTGAAGCTTTCTTT.

This clone appeared once. The chain carries TRBV5-1 and TRBJ1-2, with TRBD1 matching 7 bases. The CDR3 consists of 15 residues. Germline V CDR1 and CDR2: SGHRS, YFSETQ. The V segment lost 1 base and the J segment 7 bases; nucleotides outside the gene matches: 10. In DNA form, the CDR3 reads TGCGCCAGCAGCTTGACAGGGGAAGGTAGTATTGGCTACACCTTC. Its translation: CASSLTGEGSIGYTF.

The rearrangement joins TRBV12-3 or TRBV12-4 to TRBJ2-1; a weak D match, TRBD2 (6 bases). CDR3 length: 13 residues. The ends were cut back, 8 bases at V and 7 bases at J, with 15 bases in the middle. The CDR3 DNA is TGTGCCAGCTTTCCCAACCGGGGGAATGAGCAGTTCTTC. Its protein product is CASFPNRGNEQFF.

The chain employs TRBV19 and TRBJ1-5; no reliable D call. V was trimmed by 4 bases and J by 3 bases, leaving 10 bases between them. This CDR3 spans 14 amino acids. Germline-derived CDR1 and CDR2 are LNHDA and SQIVND (reference sequence). The DNA for the CDR3 is TGTGCCAGTAGTAGGCCCCAGAACAATCAGCCCCAGCATTTT. Translation: CASSRPQNNQPQHF.

V is TRBV3-1 (or the pseudogene TRBV3-2) and J is TRBJ2-1; D might be TRBD1 or TRBD2, each matching 6 bases. V lost 4 bases to trimming and J lost 5 bases, with 18 bases between them. The CDR3 consists of 16 residues. CDR1 and CDR2 from the germline V gene are LGHDT and YNNKEL (reference sequence). The CDR3: CASSPTTRGGHNEQFF. The CDR3 bases are TGTGCCAGCAGCCCGACGACTAGAGGGGGGCACAATGAGCAGTTCTTC.

The V and J genes are TRBV9 and TRBJ2-3; D gene uncertain. Germline loops: CDR1 SGDLS, CDR2 YYNGEE. The CDR3 is made up of 14 amino acids. V was cut by 3 bases and J by 2 bases, with 10 bases left in between. CDR3 nucleotide sequence: TGTGCCAGCAGCGCCCGGGCCTCCACAGATACGCAGTATTTT. Encoded protein: CASSARASTDTQYF. The entire variable domain, with the rest obtained from reference TRBV9 and TRBJ2-3, is as follows: DSGVTQTPKHLITATGQRVTLRCSPRSGDLSVYWYQQSLDQGLQFLIQYYNGEERAKGNILERFSAQQFPDLHSELNLSSLELGDSALYFCASSARASTDTQYFGPGTRLTVL.

The chain joins TRBV29-1 to TRBJ2-5; either TRBD1 or TRBD2 may supply D (5 bases each). V was shortened by 7 bases and J by 4 bases, with 16 bases between the two germline ends. CDR1 and CDR2 (germline): SQVTM, ANQGSEA. This CDR3 is 13 amino acids long. For the CDR3, the DNA is TGCAGCGCCTCGAGAGGGGACCGAGAGACCCAGTACTTC. Protein: CSASRGDRETQYF. Supplemented by reference TRBV29-1 and TRBJ2-5, the full variable domain reads SAVISQKPSRDICQRGTSLTIQCQVDSQVTMMFWYRQQPGQSLTLIATANQGSEATYESGFVIDKFPISRPNLTFSTLTVSNMSPEDSSIYLCSASRGDRETQYFGPGTRLLVL.

The chain links TRBV6-5 to TRBJ1-6, with unresolved D. Germline V lookup: CDR1 MNHEY, CDR2 SVGAGI. The CDR3 loop spans 15 amino acids. V was cut by 0 bases and J by 8 bases, with 11 bases left in between. The CDR3 nucleotides read TGTGCCAGCAGTTACTCGATGAAAGTAGATTCACCCCTCCACTTT. It specifies CASSYSMKVDSPLHF.